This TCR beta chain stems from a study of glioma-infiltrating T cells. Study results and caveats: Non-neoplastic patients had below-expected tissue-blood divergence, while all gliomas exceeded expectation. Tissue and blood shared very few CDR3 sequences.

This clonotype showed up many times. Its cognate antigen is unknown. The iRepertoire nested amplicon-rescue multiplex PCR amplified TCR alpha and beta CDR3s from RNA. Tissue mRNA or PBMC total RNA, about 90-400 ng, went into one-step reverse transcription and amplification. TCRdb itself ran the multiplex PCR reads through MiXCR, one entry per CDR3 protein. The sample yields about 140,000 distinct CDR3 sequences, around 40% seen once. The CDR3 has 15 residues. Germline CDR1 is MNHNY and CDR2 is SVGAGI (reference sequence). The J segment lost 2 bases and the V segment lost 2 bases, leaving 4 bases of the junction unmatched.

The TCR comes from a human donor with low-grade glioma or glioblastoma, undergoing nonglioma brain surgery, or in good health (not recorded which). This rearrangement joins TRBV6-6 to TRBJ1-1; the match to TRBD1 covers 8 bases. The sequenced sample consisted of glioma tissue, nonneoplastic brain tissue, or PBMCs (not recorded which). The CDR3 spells CASSYRQGINTEAFF. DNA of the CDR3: TGTGCCAGCAGTTACCGACAGGGGATTAACACTGAAGCTTTCTTT.